The entry that follows covers one T cell receptor beta chain sequence. Its antigen is still unknown. Other nucleotide sequences from this sample produce the same CDR3. This entry is derived from a study of shared clonotypes between healthy human individuals. Study results and caveats: A handful of donors showed sharing of around 5% of naive CD4 clonotypes.

Some clones are missing from TCRdb's copy, which holds only in-frame ones; the method was immunoSEQ multiplex PCR. This table holds 2.5 million or so clones, around nine tenths found once. The germline V gene has CDR1 SGHTA and CDR2 FQGNSA. The CDR3 spans 14 residues. V lost 3 bases to trimming and J lost 2 bases, with 10 bases between them. This TCR derives from a young man in good health. This chain uses TRBV7-2 with TRBJ1-1; D ambiguous. The sample was naive CD4+ T cells sorted from blood. The subset denotes: CD45RA+ positively selected. The CDR3 coding sequence is TGTGCCAGCAGCTTCCAAGGAGGAAACACTGAAGCTTTCTTT. Amino acid sequence: CASSFQGGNTEAFF. Looking up the rest from reference TRBV7-2 and TRBJ1-1 gives the full variable domain: GAGVSQSPSNKVTEKGKDVELRCDPISGHTALYWYRQSLGQGLEFLIYFQGNSAPDKSGLPSDRFSAERTGGSVSTLTIQRTQQEDSAVYLCASSFQGGNTEAFFGQGTRLTVV.